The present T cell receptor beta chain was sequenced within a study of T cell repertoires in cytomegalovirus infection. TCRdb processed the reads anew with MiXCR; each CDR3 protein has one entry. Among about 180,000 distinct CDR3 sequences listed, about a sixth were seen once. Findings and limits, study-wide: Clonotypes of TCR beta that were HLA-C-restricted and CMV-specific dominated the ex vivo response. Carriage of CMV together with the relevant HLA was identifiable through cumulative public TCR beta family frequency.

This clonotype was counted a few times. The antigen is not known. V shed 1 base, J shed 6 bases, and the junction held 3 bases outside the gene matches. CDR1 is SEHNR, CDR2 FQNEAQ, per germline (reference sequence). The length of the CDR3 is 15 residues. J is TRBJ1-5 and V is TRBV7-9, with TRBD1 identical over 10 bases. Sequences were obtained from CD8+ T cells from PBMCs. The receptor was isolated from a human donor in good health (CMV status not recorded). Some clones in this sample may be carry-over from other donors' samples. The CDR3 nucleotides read TGTGCCAGCAGCTTAGGAGGGGACAGGGGTCAGCCCCAGCATTTT. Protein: CASSLGGDRGQPQHF.